This T cell receptor beta chain was recovered during a study of T cell changes during pregnancy in multiple sclerosis. Data came from immunoSEQ multiplex PCR; TCRdb stores just in-frame clones and leaves some out. The repertoire holds 25,000 to 35,000 clones, with roughly 94% as singletons. Between the trimmed V and J ends, which lost 5 bases and 4 bases, there was a span of 11 bases. Germline values: CDR1 MNHEY, CDR2 SMNVEV (reference sequence). This CDR3 has 13 residues. The sequence derives from a female donor in good health, enrolled as a control in a pregnancy study. The V gene is TRBV27, the J gene TRBJ1-2; a weak D match, TRBD1 (5 bases). The sequencing here drew on peripheral blood, taken in the first trimester of pregnancy. DNA of the CDR3: TGTGCCAGCAGTCCGACAGTGAGCTATGGCTACACCTTC. Translation gives CASSPTVSYGYTF.